This T cell receptor beta chain derives from a study of blood T cell repertoires in COVID-19. Study-wide context: PBMCs, B-cell-depleted T cells, or T cells provided the cDNA or gDNA that made up the material.

Data came from immunoSEQ multiplex PCR; TCRdb stores just in-frame clones and leaves some out. The table records around 200,000 clones, 89% of them present only once. Participants came from roughly 24 US areas, aged roughly 18 to 100 years. Cohort 3 donors counted as recovered after two negative PCRs, clearance, or resolved symptoms. This TCR was sampled from a woman younger than 35 who had recovered from COVID-19. Sequenced material: PBMCs or T cells enriched from blood (not recorded which).

The CDR3 coding sequence is TGTGCCAGCAGCTTAGTGGTTAGCGGGCTCACAGATACGCAGTATTTT. Protein product: CASSLVVSGLTDTQYF. The chain combines TRBV7-2 with TRBJ2-3, with 7 bases identical to TRBD2. The CDR3 has 16 residues. The trim removed 1 base at V and 2 bases at J, leaving 6 bases unmatched. Germline loops: CDR1 SGHTA, CDR2 FQGNSA.